These T cell receptor beta chains were read from a single sample in a study of Ad26.COV2.S vaccination and SARS-CoV-2 variants. Assay: immunoSEQ multiplex PCR; the TCRdb copy retains only in-frame clones and omits some. The sample gives more than 400,000 clones, 80% to 95% of which show up once; more than 3.5% is in the top ten. The source was peripheral blood, collected in a trial of Ad26.COV2.S vaccine versus placebo. All receptors come from a person between 18 and 65 years old who received the Ad26.COV2.S COVID-19 vaccine or a placebo. CDR3s include the opening cysteine and the closing phenylalanine or tryptophan. Each record gives: D gene, clone size, V gene, J gene, CDR3 DNA, CDR3 protein. A D gene is named only where the DNA matches it firmly. Clone size, where shown, is once, few, many, or a class for clones that have expanded.

D: -
size: -
V: TRBV18
J: TRBJ2-1
DNA: TGTGCCAGCTCACCACCGGCGGGACTCTACAATGAGCAGTTCTTC
CDR3: CASSPPAGLYNEQFF

D: -
size: -
V: TRBV15
J: TRBJ2-1
DNA: TGTGCCTCGGGAACTCGGCCCCTCAACACAAACAATGAGCAGTTCTTC
CDR3: CASGTRPLNTNNEQFF

D: -
size: -
V: TRBV28
J: TRBJ2-5
DNA: TGTGCCAGCACCCCACCGGGAGAAGAGACCCAGTACTTC
CDR3: CASTPPGEETQYF

D: -
size: -
V: TRBV11-3
J: TRBJ2-1
DNA: TGTGCCAGCAGCTTAGATGAAGGCGCCTACAATGAGCAGTTCTTC
CDR3: CASSLDEGAYNEQFF

D: -
size: once
V: TRBV27
J: TRBJ1-4
DNA: TGTGCCAGCAGTCCCCCAGGGGCTCGCAGGGAAAAACTGTTTTTT
CDR3: CASSPPGARREKLFF

D: -
size: -
V: TRBV12-3/TRBV12-4
J: TRBJ1-3
DNA: TGTGCCAGCAGTCCCCGACTTCCTCCCATATATTTT
CDR3: CASSPRLPPIYF

D: -
size: -
V: TRBV5-1
J: TRBJ2-1
DNA: TGCGCCAGCAGCACAACCGGCCGGCAGTCCCATGCGGATGAGCAGTTCTTC
CDR3: CASSTTGRQSHADEQFF

D: TRBD1
size: -
V: TRBV9
J: TRBJ2-5
DNA: TGTGCCAGCAGCGTAGGTTTTAAGGGACAGGGTGTGGAGACCCAGTACTTC
CDR3: CASSVGFKGQGVETQYF

D: -
size: -
V: TRBV5-1
J: TRBJ2-7
DNA: TGCGCCAGTAGTACAGGAGCCAGGGGCTACGAGCAGTACTTC
CDR3: CASSTGARGYEQYF

D: TRBD1
size: -
V: TRBV24-1
J: TRBJ2-5
DNA: TGTGCCACCAGTGAGACCATGGGACAGGGTCAAGAGACCCAGTACTTC
CDR3: CATSETMGQGQETQYF

D: -
size: -
V: TRBV2
J: TRBJ2-7
DNA: TGTGCCAGCAGCGCGCCGGGTTACGAGCAGTACTTC
CDR3: CASSAPGYEQYF

D: TRBD1
size: -
V: TRBV7-8
J: TRBJ1-4
DNA: TGTGCCAGCAGTTCGGACAGGTCGGGCAGGTGGGAAAAACTGTTTTTT
CDR3: CASSSDRSGRWEKLFF

D: -
size: once
V: TRBV19
J: TRBJ2-2
DNA: TGTGCCAGTAGTCTCCCCCTTTTGGCTATGAACACCGGGGAGCTGTTTTTT
CDR3: CASSLPLLAMNTGELFF

D: TRBD2
size: -
V: TRBV27
J: TRBJ2-4
DNA: TGTGCCAGCAACGTAGCCGGGACTAGCTACCGATGGGCCAAAAACATTCAGTACTTC
CDR3: CASNVAGTSYRWAKNIQYF

D: -
size: few
V: TRBV27
J: TRBJ2-1
DNA: TGTGCCAGCATGAAAGGGAATGAGCAGTTCTTC
CDR3: CASMKGNEQFF

D: TRBD2
size: -
V: TRBV9
J: TRBJ2-2
DNA: TGTGCCAGCAGCGTAGCTCGGGGACTAGCAGCGAACACCGGGGAGCTGTTTTTT
CDR3: CASSVARGLAANTGELFF

D: -
size: -
V: TRBV3-1/TRBV3-2
J: TRBJ2-6
DNA: TGTGCCAGCAGCCAAGACCCCTCTGGGGCCAACGTCCTGACTTTC
CDR3: CASSQDPSGANVLTF

D: -
size: -
V: TRBV27
J: TRBJ2-7
DNA: TGTGCCAGCAAAAGTTACCTTGCGTCCTACGAGCAGTACTTC
CDR3: CASKSYLASYEQYF

D: -
size: -
V: TRBV6-2/TRBV6-3
J: TRBJ2-7
DNA: TGTGCCAGCAGTTACACCAGAGGGCCCTACGAGCAGTACTTC
CDR3: CASSYTRGPYEQYF

D: TRBD1
size: -
V: TRBV7-2
J: TRBJ1-5
DNA: TGTGCCAGCAGCTTAGAAGGGACAGTCAATCAGCCCCAGCATTTT
CDR3: CASSLEGTVNQPQHF

D: TRBD1
size: -
V: TRBV6-5
J: TRBJ2-7
DNA: TGTGCCAGCAGGGAGGACAGGGGGCGTTCCGAGCAGTACTTC
CDR3: CASREDRGRSEQYF

D: -
size: -
V: TRBV7-9
J: TRBJ1-5
DNA: TGTGCCAGCAGCCCATCCGGGGCTAGCAATCAGCCCCAGCATTTT
CDR3: CASSPSGASNQPQHF

D: TRBD1
size: -
V: TRBV6-5
J: TRBJ1-1
DNA: TGTGCCAGCAGTTACTGGACAGGTCGGAACACTGAAGCTTTCTTT
CDR3: CASSYWTGRNTEAFF

D: -
size: few
V: TRBV12-5
J: TRBJ2-2
DNA: TGTGCTAGTGGTTTGGACCGAAGGGGGGGGATCCCCCCCGGGGAGCTGTTTTTT
CDR3: CASGLDRRGGIPPGELFF

D: TRBD2
size: -
V: TRBV7-3
J: TRBJ2-2
DNA: TGTGCCAGCAGCTTTTACACTAGCGGGAGTGGCGGGGAGCTGTTTTTT
CDR3: CASSFYTSGSGGELFF

D: -
size: -
V: TRBV5-8
J: TRBJ1-5
DNA: TGTGCCAGCAGCATCCACAGGACGCCGGTTGGCAATCAGCCCCAGCATTTT
CDR3: CASSIHRTPVGNQPQHF

D: -
size: -
V: TRBV2
J: TRBJ2-3
DNA: TGTGCCAGCAGTGGGATTAATGGAGATACGCAGTATTTT
CDR3: CASSGINGDTQYF

D: -
size: -
V: TRBV7-2
J: TRBJ2-1
DNA: TGTGCCAGCAGCTTAGCACGGGAGTCCTCCTACAATGAGCAGTTCTTC
CDR3: CASSLARESSYNEQFF

D: -
size: -
V: TRBV7-9
J: TRBJ1-3
DNA: TGTGCCAGCAGCTTTCCTATCTCTCCCGGAAACACCATATATTTT
CDR3: CASSFPISPGNTIYF

D: -
size: -
V: TRBV5-6
J: TRBJ1-5
DNA: TGTGCCAGCAGCTTACAAGCCGATCAGCCCCAGCATTTT
CDR3: CASSLQADQPQHF

D: -
size: -
V: TRBV6-5
J: TRBJ2-5
DNA: TGTGCCACCCTCACGGGTGAGGGGACCCAGTACTTC
CDR3: CATLTGEGTQYF

D: -
size: -
V: TRBV6-4
J: TRBJ2-5
DNA: TGTGCCAGCAGTGACTCAAGCGGGCGGGCGGGGACCCAGTACTTC
CDR3: CASSDSSGRAGTQYF

D: -
size: once
V: TRBV5-1
J: TRBJ2-1
DNA: TGCGCCAGCAGCGAGGAGACTTTTTTCAATGAGCAGTTCTTC
CDR3: CASSEETFFNEQFF

D: TRBD2
size: -
V: TRBV24-1
J: TRBJ2-3
DNA: TGTGCCACCAAATCTATTGCGGGGGGAGATACGCAGTATTTT
CDR3: CATKSIAGGDTQYF

D: -
size: -
V: TRBV12-3/TRBV12-4
J: TRBJ2-7
DNA: TGTGCCAGCAGGCTTGCAGGGGGACTCGAGCAGTACTTC
CDR3: CASRLAGGLEQYF

D: TRBD1
size: -
V: TRBV6-5
J: TRBJ1-5
DNA: TGTGCCAGCAGCGGACAGGGTGGTCAGCCCCAGCATTTT
CDR3: CASSGQGGQPQHF

D: -
size: -
V: TRBV12-3/TRBV12-4
J: TRBJ2-3
DNA: TGTGCCAGCAGTTTAGGGCTCTCAGATACGCAGTATTTT
CDR3: CASSLGLSDTQYF

D: TRBD1
size: -
V: TRBV10-3
J: TRBJ2-1
DNA: TGTGCCATCAGTGATGACAGGGGGGAGTTCTTC
CDR3: CAISDDRGEFF

D: -
size: -
V: TRBV28
J: TRBJ1-5
DNA: TGTGCCAGCAGCTCGACAGGAGCGAGTCAGCCCCAGCATTTT
CDR3: CASSSTGASQPQHF

D: -
size: -
V: TRBV6-1
J: TRBJ2-7
DNA: TGTGCCAGCAGTGAAGGGACATGGCCCCACGAGCAGTACTTC
CDR3: CASSEGTWPHEQYF

D: -
size: many
V: TRBV24-1
J: TRBJ1-5
DNA: TGTGCCACCAGTAAGAGGGACGGGGAATCTCAGCCCCAGCATTTT
CDR3: CATSKRDGESQPQHF

D: -
size: -
V: TRBV27
J: TRBJ1-5
DNA: TGTGCCAGCAGTTTATTATCACAGCTTAGCAATCAGCCCCAGCATTTT
CDR3: CASSLLSQLSNQPQHF

D: TRBD2
size: -
V: TRBV7-8
J: TRBJ2-3
DNA: TGTGCCAGCAGCTTAGGGACAGCTAGCGGGAATTTTGGTACGCAGTATTTT
CDR3: CASSLGTASGNFGTQYF

D: -
size: -
V: TRBV4-1
J: TRBJ2-1
DNA: TGCGCCAGCAGCCCCGCCCAGGGTGGGAATGAGCAGTTCTTC
CDR3: CASSPAQGGNEQFF

D: TRBD2
size: -
V: TRBV7-8
J: TRBJ2-7
DNA: TGTGCCAGCAGCGCCCCCGGGACTAGCGAGGGGGAGCAGTACTTC
CDR3: CASSAPGTSEGEQYF

D: -
size: -
V: TRBV30
J: TRBJ2-2
DNA: TGTGCCTTCCAGGCGGGGCACGGGGAGCTGTTTTTT
CDR3: CAFQAGHGELFF

D: -
size: few
V: TRBV4-1
J: TRBJ1-5
DNA: TGCGCCAGCAGCCCGGTCCCAGAGGGGCTGGATCAGCCCCAGCATTTT
CDR3: CASSPVPEGLDQPQHF

D: -
size: once
V: TRBV4-3
J: TRBJ2-7
DNA: TGCGCCAGCAGCCAAGACAGGGGCTACGAGCAGTACTTC
CDR3: CASSQDRGYEQYF

D: TRBD2
size: -
V: TRBV29-1
J: TRBJ2-3
DNA: TGCAGCGTTGTCGGGACTAAACGAGCGAGAGATACGCAGTATTTT
CDR3: CSVVGTKRARDTQYF

D: -
size: -
V: TRBV28
J: TRBJ1-4
DNA: TGTGCCAGCAGTTTATTAGGCCAGAGTAATGAAAAACTGTTTTTT
CDR3: CASSLLGQSNEKLFF

D: -
size: -
V: TRBV18
J: TRBJ2-1
DNA: TGTGCCAGCTCACCAGGGACTCCGACCTACAATGAGCAGTTCTTC
CDR3: CASSPGTPTYNEQFF

D: TRBD1
size: -
V: TRBV27
J: TRBJ1-4
DNA: TGTGCCAGCACCCACCCTACCGGGACAGGGATTGAAAAACTGTTTTTT
CDR3: CASTHPTGTGIEKLFF

D: -
size: -
V: TRBV6-1
J: TRBJ1-2
DNA: TGTGCCAGCAGTGAAGGGCGGGGGGCTGGCTATGGCTACACCTTC
CDR3: CASSEGRGAGYGYTF

D: TRBD1
size: -
V: TRBV5-1
J: TRBJ1-2
DNA: TGCGCCAGCAGCCGGGACAGTTCTACGGTGGGGGGCTACACCTTC
CDR3: CASSRDSSTVGGYTF

D: TRBD2
size: -
V: TRBV5-1
J: TRBJ2-1
DNA: TGCGCCAGCAGCTTGGAACTAGCGGGAGGGCCCGGTGAGCAGTTCTTC
CDR3: CASSLELAGGPGEQFF

D: -
size: -
V: TRBV19
J: TRBJ2-2
DNA: TGTGCCAGTTTCTCGGGCGGGGAGCTGTTTTTT
CDR3: CASFSGGELFF

D: -
size: -
V: TRBV5-4
J: TRBJ2-5
DNA: TGTGCCAGCAGCTTGCTAGAAGAAGAGACCCAGTACTTC
CDR3: CASSLLEEETQYF

D: -
size: -
V: TRBV3-1/TRBV3-2
J: TRBJ2-1
DNA: TGTGCCAGCAGCCAAGAACGCCCCGGGTGGGGCCGCAATGAGCAGTTCTTC
CDR3: CASSQERPGWGRNEQFF

D: -
size: -
V: TRBV28
J: TRBJ2-3
DNA: TGTGCCAGCAATGAGGCGAGAGGACCAAGCACAGATACGCAGTATTTT
CDR3: CASNEARGPSTDTQYF

D: -
size: -
V: TRBV10-3
J: TRBJ2-3
DNA: TGTGCCGCGCAACGGGGCGGGGATAGCACAGATACGCAGTATTTT
CDR3: CAAQRGGDSTDTQYF